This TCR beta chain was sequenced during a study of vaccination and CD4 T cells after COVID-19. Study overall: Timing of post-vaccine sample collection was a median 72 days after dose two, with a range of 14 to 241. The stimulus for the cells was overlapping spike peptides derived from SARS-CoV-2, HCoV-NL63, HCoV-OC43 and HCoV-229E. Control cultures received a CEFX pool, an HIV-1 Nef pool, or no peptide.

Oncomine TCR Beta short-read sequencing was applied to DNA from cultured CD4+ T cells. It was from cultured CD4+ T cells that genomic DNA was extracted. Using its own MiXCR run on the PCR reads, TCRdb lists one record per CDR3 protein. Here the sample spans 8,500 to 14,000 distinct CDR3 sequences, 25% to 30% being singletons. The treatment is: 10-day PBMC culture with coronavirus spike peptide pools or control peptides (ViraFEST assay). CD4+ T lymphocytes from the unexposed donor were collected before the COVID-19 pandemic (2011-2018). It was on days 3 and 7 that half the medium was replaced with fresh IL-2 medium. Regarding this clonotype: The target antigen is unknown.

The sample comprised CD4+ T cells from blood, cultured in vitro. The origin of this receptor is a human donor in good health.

The CDR3 nucleotides read TGTGCCAGCTGGGTATCGGGTACTGAGCAGTACTTC. The encoded protein is CASWVSGTEQYF. The chain has TRBV7-2 and TRBJ2-7; D ambiguous. From germline, CDR1 is SGHTA and CDR2 FQGNSA. The ends were cut back, 8 bases at V and 7 bases at J, with 15 bases in the middle. The CDR3 runs to 12 residues. Combining the CDR3 with reference TRBV7-2 and TRBJ2-7 gives the whole variable domain GAGVSQSPSNKVTEKGKDVELRCDPISGHTALYWYRQSLGQGLEFLIYFQGNSAPDKSGLPSDRFSAERTGGSVSTLTIQRTQQEDSAVYLCASWVSGTEQYFGPGTRLTVT.